Below, 26 T cell receptor beta chains from the same sample are listed, as sequenced in a study of blood T cell repertoires in COVID-19. TCRdb's table, derived via immunoSEQ multiplex PCR, lists solely in-frame clones and lacks some. Among 150,000 to 200,000 clones listed, just under 85% were seen once. Sequenced material: peripheral blood. All receptors derive from a woman older than 75 with acute or convalescent COVID-19.

The J gene is TRBJ2-6, the V gene TRBV30; weak D call: TRBD1 (5 bases). The V end was cut by 3 bases, the J end by 0 bases, with 6 bases between. The length of the CDR3 is 14 residues. Germline V gene lookup returns CDR1 GTSNPN and CDR2 SVGIG (reference sequence). The DNA of the CDR3 is TGTGCCTGGAGAGGGGACTCTGGGGCCAACGTCCTGACTTTC. It codes for CAWRGDSGANVLTF. Full variable domain (missing parts from reference TRBV30 and TRBJ2-6): SQTIHQWPATLVQPVGSPLSLECTVEGTSNPNLYWYRQAAGRGLQLLFYSVGIGQISSEVPQNLSASRPQDRQFILSSKKLLLSDSGFYLCAWRGDSGANVLTFGAGSRLTVL.

The gene calls are TRBV7-6 and TRBJ1-1, with D possibly matching TRBD1 (6 bases). The CDR3 runs 15 residues. Germline V CDR1 and CDR2: SGHVS, FNYEAQ. Trimming removed 1 base from V and 1 base from J, with 10 bases in between. As DNA, the CDR3 is TGTGCCAGCAGCTTAGGTTTAGGGGGGAACACTGAAGCTTTCTTT. It specifies CASSLGLGGNTEAFF.

This clone has a handful of counts. This chain joins TRBV3-1 (or the pseudogene TRBV3-2) and TRBJ1-1, with 10 bases matching TRBD1. Germline values: CDR1 LGHDT, CDR2 YNNKEL (reference sequence). The CDR3 runs to 15 residues. V lost 1 base and J lost 2; bases outside the gene matches: 1. The CDR3 DNA sequence: TGTGCCAGCAGCCAAGGGACAGGGGGAAACACTGAAGCTTTCTTT. Amino acids: CASSQGTGGNTEAFF.

The chain uses TRBV2 and TRBJ2-1, with 7 nucleotides matching TRBD2. The ends lost 5 bases at V and 6 bases at J; junction bases unmatched: 13. The CDR3 contains 16 residues. CDR1 is SNHLY, CDR2 FYNNEI, per germline. DNA of the CDR3: TGTGCCAGCAGTTTTAGGGAGGGAGTCCTGGGCAATGAGCAGTTCTTC. This encodes CASSFREGVLGNEQFF.

V is TRBV6-5 and J is TRBJ2-5; perhaps TRBD2 as D (5 bases). From germline, CDR1 is MNHEY and CDR2 SVGAGI. The length of the CDR3 is 15 residues. The ends were cut back, 0 bases at V and 2 bases at J, with 10 bases in the middle. CDR3 protein: CASSYSGGLQETQYF. The CDR3 DNA sequence: TGTGCCAGCAGTTACTCAGGAGGATTACAAGAGACCCAGTACTTC.

In nucleotides, the CDR3 is TGTGCCAGCAGTCGGGGGATAGGCAATCAGCCCCAGCATTTT. It translates to CASSRGIGNQPQHF. V is TRBV2 and J is TRBJ1-5, with a weak D call TRBD1 (5 bases). The V gene's germline CDR1 is SNHLY and CDR2 FYNNEI. Trimming left V 5 bases short and J 2 bases short, with 10 bases between. This CDR3 contains 14 residues.

V gene TRBV6-2 or TRBV6-3 combines with J gene TRBJ1-2; D is possibly TRBD1 (6 bases). The CDR3 spans 13 residues. V lost 5 bases to trimming and J lost 4 bases, with 11 bases between them. Per the germline V gene, CDR1 is MNHEY and CDR2 is SVGEGT. The CDR3 DNA follows: TGTGCCAGCAGTGCTGGGACAAGCTATGGCTACACCTTC. It specifies CASSAGTSYGYTF.

This clone was picked up a small number of times. This sequence joins TRBV7-2 and TRBJ1-2; 8 bases are shared with TRBD1. Germline trimming cut 1 base from V and 6 bases from J; bases unmatched to any gene: 7. Per the germline V gene, CDR1 is SGHTA and CDR2 is FQGNSA. This CDR3 region has 15 residues. CDR3: CASSLGQGAYDGYTF. In DNA form, the CDR3 reads TGTGCCAGCAGCTTAGGGCAGGGGGCGTACGATGGCTACACCTTC.

This chain links TRBV6-5 with TRBJ2-1; 8 bases map to TRBD2. Trimming took 6 bases from V and 2 from J; bases not matched to a gene: 6. The germline V gene has CDR1 MNHEY and CDR2 SVGAGI. This CDR3 spans 15 amino acids. CDR3 in amino acids: CASRVAGTAYNEQFF. The CDR3 nucleotides read TGTGCCAGCAGGGTAGCGGGAACGGCCTACAATGAGCAGTTCTTC.

A note on this clone: Its ends do not fully match the called genes, so a read error is possible. This rearrangement joins TRBV11-1 to TRBJ1-1; 7 bases line up with TRBD1. CDR1 and CDR2 from the germline V gene are SGHAT and FQDESV (reference sequence). The CDR3 length is 16 residues. The CDR3, as DNA: TGTGCCAGCAGCCTACCGGGACAGCTATTGAAGACTGAAGCTTTCTTT. Protein sequence: CASSLPGQLLKTEAFF.

The V and J genes are TRBV11-3 and TRBJ2-6; the D is unclear. The V gene's germline CDR1 is SGHNT and CDR2 YENEEA. The CDR3 is made up of 13 amino acids. The V gene lost 5 bases and the J gene lost 4 bases, with 6 bases spanning the gap. CDR3 sequence (DNA): TGTGCCAGCAGCCCCTTCGGGGCCAACGTCCTGACTTTC. This sequence encodes CASSPFGANVLTF.

This chain links TRBV3-1 (or the pseudogene TRBV3-2) with TRBJ1-2, with D perhaps TRBD1 (6 bases). Germline V lookup: CDR1 LGHDT, CDR2 YNNKEL (reference sequence). The V and J ends lost 0 bases and 12 bases respectively, with 14 bases between them. The CDR3 is 13 residues long. CDR3 in amino acids: CASSQETGSPNTF. The CDR3 DNA sequence: TGTGCCAGCAGCCAAGAGACAGGCTCCCCTAACACCTTC.

The sample holds a few counts of this clone. V usage is TRBV4-1 and J usage is TRBJ1-6, with D tentatively TRBD1 (5 bases). This CDR3 comprises 14 residues. Trimming took off 1 base at V and 8 bases at J, with 9 bases between the two ends. Germline V lookup: CDR1 MGHRA, CDR2 YSYEKL. CDR3 residues: CASSQVGGDSPLHF. The CDR3 DNA sequence: TGCGCCAGCAGCCAAGTCGGGGGGGATTCACCCCTCCACTTT.

The gene calls are TRBV12-5 and TRBJ2-7; TRBD1 is a possible D gene (6 bases). CDR1 LGHNT and CDR2 FRNRAP come from the germline V gene. CDR3 length equals 15 residues. Trimming took 6 bases from V and 0 from J, leaving 15 bases between them. Written as DNA, the CDR3 is TGTGCTAGTGGCCAACCCCGGGACATCTCCTACGAGCAGTACTTC. Translating gives CASGQPRDISYEQYF.

CDR3 sequence reads: CAWSRTSGIYEQFF. CDR3 in DNA: TGTGCCTGGAGTAGGACTAGCGGGATTTATGAGCAGTTCTTC. The V gene is TRBV30, the J gene TRBJ2-1; TRBD2 aligns across 12 bases. Germline trimming cut 2 bases from V and 8 bases from J; bases unmatched to any gene: 4. Germline CDR1 GTSNPN, CDR2 SVGIG (reference sequence). The CDR3 runs to 14 residues.

The chain combines TRBV2 with TRBJ2-2, with a tentative D call TRBD1 (6 bases). Trimming pared 0 bases from V and 4 bases from J, leaving 6 bases between. Germline V gene data show CDR1 as SNHLY and CDR2 as FYNNEI. This CDR3 contains 14 residues. Written as DNA, the CDR3 is TGTGCCAGCAGTGAAGCAGGGGGCACCGGGGAGCTGTTTTTT. Translated, it gives CASSEAGGTGELFF.

CDR3 in DNA: TGTGCCAGCAGCTTAACTGGGCTGTCTGAAAAACTGTTTTTT. Translation: CASSLTGLSEKLFF. The chain joins TRBV7-2 to TRBJ1-4; no reliable D call. Trimming left V 2 bases short and J 7 bases short, with 11 bases between. This CDR3 is built from 14 residues. The germline V gene encodes CDR1 SGHTA and CDR2 FQGNSA.

The rearrangement joins TRBV19 to TRBJ2-1; a weak D match, TRBD2 (6 bases). Between the trimmed V and J ends, which lost 2 bases and 4 bases, there was a span of 15 bases. CDR3 length: 16 amino acids. Germline V gene sequence: CDR1 LNHDA, CDR2 SQIVND (reference sequence). In DNA form, the CDR3 reads TGTGCCAGTAGTATAAAGCGGGTTGTCTCGTACAATGAGCAGTTCTTC. This translates into CASSIKRVVSYNEQFF.

The V gene is TRBV11-2, the J gene TRBJ2-3; 7 bases match TRBD2. The CDR3 covers 14 residues. CDR1 is SGHAT, CDR2 FQNNGV, per germline. With 8 bases clipped from V and 0 bases from J, the junction kept 5 bases outside the gene matches. The DNA for the CDR3 is TGTGCCAGCGGGAGGGCTAGCAGCACAGATACGCAGTATTTT. Protein product: CASGRASSTDTQYF.

This chain uses TRBV6-6 with TRBJ1-5; D ambiguous. The germline V gene encodes CDR1 MNHNY and CDR2 SVGAGI (reference sequence). Trimming shortened V by 3 bases and J by 5 bases, and 8 bases separated the two germline ends. The CDR3 runs 13 residues. This CDR3 reads CASSYLGHQPQHF. As DNA, the CDR3 is TGTGCCAGCAGTTATTTGGGCCATCAGCCCCAGCATTTT.

The rearrangement joins TRBV29-1 to TRBJ1-1, with D possibly matching TRBD1 (5 bases). This CDR3 comprises 14 residues. CDR1 is SQVTM and CDR2 is ANQGSEA in the germline V gene. The V gene lost 6 bases and the J gene lost 3 bases, with 17 bases spanning the gap. This chain's CDR3 is CSVVGQGGYTEAFF. DNA for the CDR3: TGCAGCGTAGTCGGGCAGGGTGGGTACACTGAAGCTTTCTTT.

This clone was seen only once. The chain is built from TRBV10-3 and TRBJ2-1; 7 bases are shared with TRBD2. There are 13 residues in the CDR3. Trimming at V came to 6 bases and at J to 8 bases, leaving 7 bases not matched to a gene. The germline V gene has CDR1 ENHRY and CDR2 SYGVKD. The CDR3 here is CAISPGLTHEQFF. For the CDR3, the DNA is TGTGCCATCAGCCCGGGACTAACCCATGAGCAGTTCTTC.

This sequence joins TRBV5-1 and TRBJ2-2, with 8 bases that match TRBD1. J was trimmed by 5 bases and V by 4 bases; bases with no gene match: 7. The CDR3 loop spans 15 amino acids. Germline V CDR1 and CDR2: SGHRS, YFSETQ. This CDR3 reads CASSPRGPGTGELFF. DNA of the CDR3: TGCGCCAGCAGCCCCAGGGGGCCGGGGACCGGGGAGCTGTTTTTT.

The chain has TRBV20-1 and TRBJ1-3; possibly TRBD1 for D (6 bases). The CDR3 covers 13 residues. Trimming shortened V by 3 bases and J by 5 bases, and 11 bases separated the two germline ends. Germline V gives CDR1 DFQATT, CDR2 SNEGSKA (reference sequence). CDR3 bases: TGCAGTGCTAGTGGGGGGCATAGAAACACCATATATTTT. It yields the protein CSASGGHRNTIYF.

The V call is TRBV5-1, the J call TRBJ2-7; 12 bases map to TRBD2. Trimming at V came to 3 bases and at J to 0 bases, leaving 13 bases not matched to a gene. The V gene's germline CDR1 is SGHRS and CDR2 YFSETQ. The CDR3 has 19 residues. The CDR3, as DNA: TGCGCCAGCAGCTCCCTCGGGACTAGCGGGTTTGTGAGCTCCTACGAGCAGTACTTC. It yields the protein CASSSLGTSGFVSSYEQYF.

The rearrangement uses TRBV5-1 and TRBJ2-4; 11 bases map to TRBD2. The CDR3 sequence is 19 residues long. The germline gives CDR1 SGHRS, CDR2 YFSETQ. Trimming took 6 bases from V and 1 from J; bases not matched to a gene: 15. The CDR3 nucleotides are TGCGCCAGCAACATACTAGCGGGAGCATCAAAATGGGCCAAAAACATTCAGTACTTC. Translating gives CASNILAGASKWAKNIQYF.